The 9 T cell receptor beta chains below all came from one sample that was sequenced in a study of spatial heterogeneity in lung cancer. Notes on the study in general: How many expanded intratumoral alpha and beta TCRs were present tracked the tumor mutation count, which was a count of nonsynonymous mutations.

Time point: sample taken at primary tumor resection. TCRdb used MiXCR to reprocess the 5' RACE reads, holding one entry per CDR3 protein. The sample yields 5,500 to 8,500 distinct CDR3 sequences, about 10% seen once. Their antigens remain unidentified. The source was lung tumor tissue, collected at surgery. These receptors were collected from a female donor with early-stage non-small cell lung cancer.

This clonotype was recorded a few times. This chain's CDR3 is CASSLGSQGRQETQYF. The CDR3 DNA follows: TGTGCCAGCAGCTTAGGGTCACAGGGGCGCCAAGAGACCCAGTACTTC. The chain employs TRBV7-9 and TRBJ2-5; 7 bases are a match to TRBD1. The germline gives CDR1 SEHNR, CDR2 FQNEAQ (reference sequence). The junction had 6 bases not matched to a gene; V was cut back by 1 base and J by 1 base. The CDR3 contains 16 residues.

This clonotype appeared a few times. This sequence joins TRBV20-1 and TRBJ2-7; a weak D match, TRBD1 (7 bases). This CDR3 comprises 14 residues. V was shortened by 3 bases and J by 4 bases, with 16 bases between the two germline ends. CDR1 is DFQATT, CDR2 SNEGSKA, per germline (reference sequence). The CDR3 region has the DNA TGCAGTGCTAGGCAGGGTCAGGGGGGATACGAGCAGTACTTC. Protein product: CSARQGQGGYEQYF.

This clonotype has just a few counts. CDR3: CSVTESRGGYTF. The CDR3, as DNA: TGCAGCGTTACCGAAAGCCGAGGTGGCTACACCTTC. The V gene is TRBV29-1, the J gene TRBJ1-2; the D is unclear. The CDR3 spans 12 residues. V was clipped by 5 bases and J by 7 bases, with 14 bases between them. CDR1 and CDR2 from the germline V gene are SQVTM and ANQGSEA.

This clonotype came up a few times. This sequence joins TRBV28 and TRBJ1-5; TRBD1 matches 7 bases. Germline V lookup: CDR1 MDHEN, CDR2 SYDVKM. Trimming removed 3 bases from V and 6 bases from J; junction bases left unmatched: 5. The length of the CDR3 is 14 residues. CDR3 amino acids: CASSLYRGTQPQHF. As DNA, the CDR3 is TGTGCCAGCAGTTTGTACAGGGGCACTCAGCCCCAGCATTTT.

The table lists this clonotype with a count of one. The genes are TRBV19 and TRBJ1-3; D not resolved. CDR3 length: 11 amino acids. V lost 10 bases to trimming and J lost 4 bases, with 8 bases between them. CDR1 is LNHDA, CDR2 SQIVND, per germline (reference sequence). In DNA form, the CDR3 reads TGTGCCATCAAAACCGGAAACACCATATATTTT. As protein: CAIKTGNTIYF. The variable domain in full, completed from reference TRBV19 and TRBJ1-3, reads DGGITQSPKYLFRKEGQNVTLSCEQNLNHDAMYWYRQDPGQGLRLIYYSQIVNDFQKGDIAEGYSVSREKKESFPLTVTSAQKNPTAFYLCAIKTGNTIYFGEGSWLTVV.

By sample fraction, this clonotype is medium-sized. The gene calls are TRBV4-1 and TRBJ2-7; 9 bases are shared with TRBD2. The germline V gene has CDR1 MGHRA and CDR2 YSYEKL. The V and J ends lost 1 base and 2 bases, in that order; junction bases with no gene match: 12. This CDR3 region has 18 residues. The CDR3 DNA is TGCGCCAGCAGCCAAGGATGGGTTAGCGGGGGCCTTACCTACGAGCAGTACTTC. Protein: CASSQGWVSGGLTYEQYF.

This clonotype has at least ten counts. V and J are TRBV20-1 and TRBJ2-1; 8 bases are shared with TRBD2. V lost 1 base, J lost 6 bases, and 11 bases stayed unmatched. Germline CDR1 DFQATT, CDR2 SNEGSKA (reference sequence). The CDR3 loop spans 16 amino acids. CDR3 in amino acids: CSARVGSGGTLNEQFF. In nucleotides, the CDR3 is TGCAGTGCTAGAGTTGGCAGCGGGGGTACCCTCAATGAGCAGTTCTTC.

This clonotype has ten or more counts. This chain uses TRBV7-9 with TRBJ1-1, with 10 bases identical to TRBD1. Germline CDR1 reads SEHNR; CDR2 reads FQNEAQ (reference sequence). The trim removed 7 bases at V and 5 bases at J, leaving 4 bases unmatched. The CDR3 spans 13 residues. This CDR3 is CASTGQGLTEAFF. As DNA, the CDR3 is TGTGCCAGCACGGGACAGGGGTTAACTGAAGCTTTCTTT.

V and J are TRBV20-1 and TRBJ2-3; 9 bases fit TRBD2. The CDR3 extends over 15 amino acids. The germline gives CDR1 DFQATT, CDR2 SNEGSKA (reference sequence). V lost 4 bases and J lost 0; bases outside the gene matches: 5. The CDR3 spells CSATALAGSTDTQYF. CDR3 sequence (DNA): TGCAGTGCTACAGCTCTAGCGGGGAGCACAGATACGCAGTATTTT.